This TCR beta chain derives from a study of cytomegalovirus exposure and HLA in healthy donors. CDR1 MNHNS and CDR2 SASEGT come from the germline V gene. CDR3 length equals 13 residues. Between the trimmed V and J ends, which lost 7 bases and 0 bases, there was a span of 10 bases. The PCR contained 60 Vbeta and 13 Jbeta primers. In the authors' methods: The count from a later analysis was tens of millions of unique TCR beta chains, 9.5 million to 13 million of them shared. The protocol was immunoSEQ multiplex PCR, while the TCRdb copy is restricted to in-frame clones and leaves out a portion. V, J and clone size are taken as reported in that table, and D and trimming were inferred from the DNA itself. The sample lists over 150,000 clones; 80% were seen once. A remark on this clone: Its specificity is unknown.

Broader study findings: A prior analysis recorded that most TCR beta V segments were productive about 87% or about 30% of the time. In a later analysis, across HLA loci, associated TCR counts were highest for DRB1, lowest for HLA-C. One later analysis reportedly identified an Asian-associated ancestry cluster that showed fewer N-insertions than the roughly 600-donor mean.

Source material: PBMCs. This chain joins TRBV6-1 and TRBJ2-7; D remains unclear. This sequence was found in a boy aged 5-17 years in good health and CMV-seronegative. In DNA form, the CDR3 reads TGTGCCAGCATGCACAGAGACTCCTACGAGCAGTACTTC. It is translated as CASMHRDSYEQYF.